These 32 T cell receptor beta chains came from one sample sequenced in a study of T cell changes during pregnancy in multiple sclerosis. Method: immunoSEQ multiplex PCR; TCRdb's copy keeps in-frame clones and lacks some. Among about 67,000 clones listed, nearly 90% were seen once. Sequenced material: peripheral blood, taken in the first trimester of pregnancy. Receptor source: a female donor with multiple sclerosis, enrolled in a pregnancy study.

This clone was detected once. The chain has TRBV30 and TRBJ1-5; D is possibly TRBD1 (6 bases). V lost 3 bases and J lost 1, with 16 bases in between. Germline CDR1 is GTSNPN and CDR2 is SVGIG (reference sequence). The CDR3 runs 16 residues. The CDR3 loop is CAWSLGTIRSNQPQHF. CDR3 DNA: TGTGCCTGGAGCCTGGGGACAATTCGAAGCAATCAGCCCCAGCATTTT.

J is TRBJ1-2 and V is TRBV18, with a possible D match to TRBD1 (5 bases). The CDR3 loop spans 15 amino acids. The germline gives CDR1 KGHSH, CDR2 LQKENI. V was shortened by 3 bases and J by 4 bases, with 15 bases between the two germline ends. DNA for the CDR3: TGTGCCAGCTCACCGCCGTTAGGCCAGGGCTATGGCTACACCTTC. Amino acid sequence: CASSPPLGQGYGYTF. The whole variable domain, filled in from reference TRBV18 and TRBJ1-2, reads NAGVMQNPRHLVRRRGQEARLRCSPMKGHSHVYWYRQLPEEGLKFMVYLQKENIIDESGMPKERFSAEFPKEGPSILRIQQVVRGDSAAYFCASSPPLGQGYGYTFGSGTRLTVV.

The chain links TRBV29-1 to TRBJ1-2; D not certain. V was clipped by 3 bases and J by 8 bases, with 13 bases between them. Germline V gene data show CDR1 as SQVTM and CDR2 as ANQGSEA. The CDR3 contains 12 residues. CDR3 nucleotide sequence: TGCAGCGTTGATCCCGAGGGTTTGGGCTACACCTTC. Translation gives CSVDPEGLGYTF.

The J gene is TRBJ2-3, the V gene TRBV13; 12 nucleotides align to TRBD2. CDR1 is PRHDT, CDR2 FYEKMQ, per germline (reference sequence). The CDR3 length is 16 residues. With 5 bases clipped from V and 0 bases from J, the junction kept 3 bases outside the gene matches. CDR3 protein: CASSPGLAGSTDTQYF. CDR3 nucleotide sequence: TGTGCCAGCAGCCCAGGACTAGCGGGGAGCACAGATACGCAGTATTTT.

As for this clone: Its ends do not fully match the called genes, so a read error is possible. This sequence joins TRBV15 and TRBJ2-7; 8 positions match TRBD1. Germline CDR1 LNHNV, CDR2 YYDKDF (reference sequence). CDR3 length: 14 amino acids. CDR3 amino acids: CATSGDRGPYEQYF. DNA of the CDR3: TGTGCCACCAGCGGAGACAGGGGACCCTACGAGCAGTACTTC. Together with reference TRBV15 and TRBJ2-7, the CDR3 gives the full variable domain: DAMVIQNPRYQVTQFGKPVTLSCSQTLNHNVMYWYQQKSSQAPKLLFHYYDKDFNNEADTPDNFQSRRPNTSFCFLDIRSPGLGDTAMYLCATSGDRGPYEQYFGPGTRLTVT.

The CDR3 protein is CASHQNWVGHTEAFF. As DNA, the CDR3 is TGTGCCAGTCACCAAAATTGGGTTGGGCACACTGAAGCTTTCTTT. This rearrangement joins TRBV19 to TRBJ1-1; no definite D call. From germline, CDR1 is LNHDA and CDR2 SQIVND (reference sequence). Trimming removed 8 bases from V and 3 bases from J, with 19 bases in between. This CDR3 has 15 amino acids.

CDR3 bases: TGTGCCAGCAGCGCGATAAGGGAGAACACAGATACGCAGTATTTT. Translating gives CASSAIRENTDTQYF. The chain links TRBV5-6 to TRBJ2-3; possibly TRBD2 for D (5 bases). This CDR3 region has 15 residues. Trimming shortened V by 4 bases and J by 2 bases, and 14 bases separated the two germline ends. The germline gives CDR1 SGHDT, CDR2 YYEEEE. Variable domain in full (rest from reference TRBV5-6 and TRBJ2-3): DAGVTQSPTHLIKTRGQQVTLRCSPKSGHDTVSWYQQALGQGPQFIFQYYEEEERQRGNFPDRFSGHQFPNYSSELNVNALLLGDSALYLCASSAIRENTDTQYFGPGTRLTVL.

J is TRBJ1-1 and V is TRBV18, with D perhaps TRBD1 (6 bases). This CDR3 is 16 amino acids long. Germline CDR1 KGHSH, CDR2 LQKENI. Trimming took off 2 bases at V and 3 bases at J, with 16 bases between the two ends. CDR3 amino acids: CASSPRSGVTYTEAFF. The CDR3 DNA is TGTGCCAGCTCACCAAGGTCAGGGGTAACGTACACTGAAGCTTTCTTT.

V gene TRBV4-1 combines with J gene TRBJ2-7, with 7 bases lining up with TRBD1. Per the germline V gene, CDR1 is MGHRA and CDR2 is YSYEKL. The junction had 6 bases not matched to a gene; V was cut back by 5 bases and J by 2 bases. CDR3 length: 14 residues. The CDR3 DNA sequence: TGCGCCAGCAGCGCCGGGGACAGCGCCTACGAGCAGTACTTC. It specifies CASSAGDSAYEQYF.

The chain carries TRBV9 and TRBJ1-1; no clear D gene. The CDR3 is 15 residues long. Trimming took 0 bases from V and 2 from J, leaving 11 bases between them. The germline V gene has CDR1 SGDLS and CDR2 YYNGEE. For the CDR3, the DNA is TGTGCCAGCAGCGTAGATCTTACAGACAACACTGAAGCTTTCTTT. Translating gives CASSVDLTDNTEAFF.

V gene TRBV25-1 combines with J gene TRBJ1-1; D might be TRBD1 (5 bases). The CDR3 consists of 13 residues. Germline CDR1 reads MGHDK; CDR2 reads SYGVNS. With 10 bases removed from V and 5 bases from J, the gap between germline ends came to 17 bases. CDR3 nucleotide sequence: TGTGCCACCCGACGGGTGGGGGGGACTGAAGCTTTCTTT. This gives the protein CATRRVGGTEAFF.

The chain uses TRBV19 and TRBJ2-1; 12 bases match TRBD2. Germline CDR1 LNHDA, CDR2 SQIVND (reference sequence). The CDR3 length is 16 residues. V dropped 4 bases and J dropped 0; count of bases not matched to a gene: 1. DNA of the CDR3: TGTGCCAGTAGTACGGGACTAGCGGGCTCCTACAATGAGCAGTTCTTC. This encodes CASSTGLAGSYNEQFF.

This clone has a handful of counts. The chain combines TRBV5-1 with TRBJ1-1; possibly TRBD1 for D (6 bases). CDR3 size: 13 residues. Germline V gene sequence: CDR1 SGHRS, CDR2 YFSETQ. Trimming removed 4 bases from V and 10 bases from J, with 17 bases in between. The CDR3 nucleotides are TGCGCCAGCAGCCCTGAATACAGGGCGGGAGCTTTCTTT. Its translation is CASSPEYRAGAFF.

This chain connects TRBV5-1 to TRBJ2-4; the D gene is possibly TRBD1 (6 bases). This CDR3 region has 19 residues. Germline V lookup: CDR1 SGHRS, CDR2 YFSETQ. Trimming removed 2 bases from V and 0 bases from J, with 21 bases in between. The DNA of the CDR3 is TGCGCCAGCAGCTTAGGACAGTTAAATCCCCTGCTAGCCAAAAACATTCAGTACTTC. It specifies CASSLGQLNPLLAKNIQYF. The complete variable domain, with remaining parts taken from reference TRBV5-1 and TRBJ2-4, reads KAGVTQTPRYLIKTRGQQVTLSCSPISGHRSVSWYQQTPGQGLQFLFEYFSETQRNKGNFPGRFSGRQFSNSRSEMNVSTLELGDSALYLCASSLGQLNPLLAKNIQYFGAGTRLSVL.

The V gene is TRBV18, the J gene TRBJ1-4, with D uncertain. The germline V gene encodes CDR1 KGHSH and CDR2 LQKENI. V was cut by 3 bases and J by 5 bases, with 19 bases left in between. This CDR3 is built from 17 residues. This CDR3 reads CASSPPLTSHGNEKLFF. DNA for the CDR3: TGTGCCAGCTCACCCCCTTTGACATCACACGGCAATGAAAAACTGTTTTTT.

In nucleotides, the CDR3 is TGTGCCAGTAGTCATGGGACAGGGGGGAATGAGCAGTTCTTC. Amino acid sequence: CASSHGTGGNEQFF. The gene calls are TRBV19 and TRBJ2-1, with TRBD1 matching 11 bases. CDR3 length equals 14 residues. The trim removed 5 bases at V and 7 bases at J, leaving 4 bases unmatched. Germline V gene lookup returns CDR1 LNHDA and CDR2 SQIVND (reference sequence).

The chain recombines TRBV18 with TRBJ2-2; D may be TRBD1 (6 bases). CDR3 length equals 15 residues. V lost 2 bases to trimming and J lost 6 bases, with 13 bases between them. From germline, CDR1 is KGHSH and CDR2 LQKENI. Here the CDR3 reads CASSPNRDNAGELFF. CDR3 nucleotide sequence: TGTGCCAGCTCACCAAACAGGGACAACGCCGGGGAGCTGTTTTTT.

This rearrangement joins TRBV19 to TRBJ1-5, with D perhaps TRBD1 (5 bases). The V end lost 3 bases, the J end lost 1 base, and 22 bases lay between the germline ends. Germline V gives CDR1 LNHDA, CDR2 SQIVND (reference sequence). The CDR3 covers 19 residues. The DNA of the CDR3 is TGTGCCAGTAGTATGAGAGACAGACGACTGGGTTCGAGCAATCAGCCCCAGCATTTT. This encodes CASSMRDRRLGSSNQPQHF.

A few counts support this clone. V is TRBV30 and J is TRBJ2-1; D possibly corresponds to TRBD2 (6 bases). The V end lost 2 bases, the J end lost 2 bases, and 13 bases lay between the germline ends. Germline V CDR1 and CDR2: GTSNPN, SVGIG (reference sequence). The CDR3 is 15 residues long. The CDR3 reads CAWSPAGLTYNEQFF. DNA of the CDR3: TGTGCCTGGAGTCCAGCGGGTCTTACCTACAATGAGCAGTTCTTC.

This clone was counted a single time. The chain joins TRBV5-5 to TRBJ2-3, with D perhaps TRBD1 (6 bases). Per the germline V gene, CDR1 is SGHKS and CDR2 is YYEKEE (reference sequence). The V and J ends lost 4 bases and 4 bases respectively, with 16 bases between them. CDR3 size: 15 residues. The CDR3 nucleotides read TGTGCCAGCAGCCGAACACAGGGAAGGGCAGATACGCAGTATTTT. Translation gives CASSRTQGRADTQYF.

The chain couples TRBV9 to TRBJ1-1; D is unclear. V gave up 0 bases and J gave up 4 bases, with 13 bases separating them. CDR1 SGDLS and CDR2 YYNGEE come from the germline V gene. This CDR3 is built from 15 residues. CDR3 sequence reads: CASSVVDLWGTEAFF. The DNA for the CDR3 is TGTGCCAGCAGCGTAGTGGACTTATGGGGCACTGAAGCTTTCTTT.

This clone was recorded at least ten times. CDR3 nucleotides: TGTGCCAGCAGCAGAGACAGAAACACTTTCTTT. It is translated as CASSRDRNTFF. This sequence joins TRBV11-2 and TRBJ1-1; D perhaps matches TRBD1 (5 bases). The V and J ends lost 5 bases and 12 bases respectively, with 13 bases between them. Germline V CDR1 and CDR2: SGHAT, FQNNGV. The CDR3 covers 11 residues.

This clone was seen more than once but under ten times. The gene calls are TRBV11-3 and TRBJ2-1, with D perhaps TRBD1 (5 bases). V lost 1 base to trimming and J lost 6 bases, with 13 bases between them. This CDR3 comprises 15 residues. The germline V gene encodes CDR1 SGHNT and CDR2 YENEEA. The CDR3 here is CASSLGVGVGNEQFF. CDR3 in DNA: TGTGCCAGCAGCTTAGGGGTAGGGGTGGGCAATGAGCAGTTCTTC. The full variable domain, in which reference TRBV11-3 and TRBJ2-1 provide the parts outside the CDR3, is EAGVVQSPRYKIIEKKQPVAFWCNPISGHNTLYWYLQNLGQGPELLIRYENEEAVDDSQLPKDRFSAERLKGVDSTLKIQPAELGDSAVYLCASSLGVGVGNEQFFGPGTRLTVL.

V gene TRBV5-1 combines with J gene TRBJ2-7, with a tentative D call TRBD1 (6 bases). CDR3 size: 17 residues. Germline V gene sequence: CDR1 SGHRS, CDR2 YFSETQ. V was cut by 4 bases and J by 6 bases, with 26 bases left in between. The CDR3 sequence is CASSPQPPGRGLGEQYF. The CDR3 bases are TGCGCCAGCAGCCCCCAACCCCCGGGTAGGGGGTTAGGCGAGCAGTACTTC.

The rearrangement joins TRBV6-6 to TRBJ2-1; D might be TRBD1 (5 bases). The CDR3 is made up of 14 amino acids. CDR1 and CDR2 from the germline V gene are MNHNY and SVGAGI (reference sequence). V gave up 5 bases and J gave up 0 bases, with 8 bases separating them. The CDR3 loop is CASSQQGSYNEQFF. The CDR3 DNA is TGTGCCAGCAGTCAGCAGGGCTCCTACAATGAGCAGTTCTTC.

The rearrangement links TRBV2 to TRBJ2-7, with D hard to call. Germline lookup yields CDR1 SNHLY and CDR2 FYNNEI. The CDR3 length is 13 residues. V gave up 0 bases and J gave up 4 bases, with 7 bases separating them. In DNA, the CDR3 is TGTGCCAGCAGTGAAGCAAAAACTTACGAGCAGTACTTC. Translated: CASSEAKTYEQYF.

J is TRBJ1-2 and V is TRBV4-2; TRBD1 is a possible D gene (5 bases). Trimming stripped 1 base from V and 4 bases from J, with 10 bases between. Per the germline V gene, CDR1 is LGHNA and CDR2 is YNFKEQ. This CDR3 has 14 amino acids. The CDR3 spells CASSQGVGPYGYTF. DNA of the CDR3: TGTGCCAGCAGCCAAGGGGTGGGGCCCTATGGCTACACCTTC.

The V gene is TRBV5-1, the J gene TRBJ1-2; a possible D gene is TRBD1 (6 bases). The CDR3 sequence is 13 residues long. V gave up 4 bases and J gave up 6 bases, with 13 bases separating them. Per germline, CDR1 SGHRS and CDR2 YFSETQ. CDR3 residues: CASSTGQSHGYTF. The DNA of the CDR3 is TGCGCCAGCAGCACCGGACAGAGCCATGGCTACACCTTC.

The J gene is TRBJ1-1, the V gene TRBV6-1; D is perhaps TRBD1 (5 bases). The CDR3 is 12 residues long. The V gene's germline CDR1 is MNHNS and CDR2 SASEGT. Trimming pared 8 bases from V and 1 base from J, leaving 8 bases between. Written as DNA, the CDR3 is TGTGCCAGCCGACAGACGAACACTGAAGCTTTCTTT. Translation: CASRQTNTEAFF.

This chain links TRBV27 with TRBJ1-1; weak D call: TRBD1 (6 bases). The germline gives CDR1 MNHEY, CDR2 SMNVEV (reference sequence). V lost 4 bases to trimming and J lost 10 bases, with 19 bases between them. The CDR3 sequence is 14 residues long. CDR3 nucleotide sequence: TGTGCCAGCAGTTCCGGGACACCTATTTCGCGAGCTTTCTTT. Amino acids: CASSSGTPISRAFF.

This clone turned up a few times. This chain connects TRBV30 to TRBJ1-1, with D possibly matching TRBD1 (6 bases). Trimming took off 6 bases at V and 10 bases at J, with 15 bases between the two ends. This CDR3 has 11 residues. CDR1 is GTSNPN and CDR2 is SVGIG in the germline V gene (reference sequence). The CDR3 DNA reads TGTGCCTGCCGAATAGGGGGAAGAGCTTTCTTT. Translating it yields CACRIGGRAFF. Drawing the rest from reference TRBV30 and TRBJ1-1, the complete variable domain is SQTIHQWPATLVQPVGSPLSLECTVEGTSNPNLYWYRQAAGRGLQLLFYSVGIGQISSEVPQNLSASRPQDRQFILSSKKLLLSDSGFYLCACRIGGRAFFGQGTRLTVV.

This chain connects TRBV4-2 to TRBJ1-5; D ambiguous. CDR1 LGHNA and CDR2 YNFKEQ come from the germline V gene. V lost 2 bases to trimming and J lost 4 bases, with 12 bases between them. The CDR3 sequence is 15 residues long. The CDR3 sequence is CASSQQSVLNQPQHF. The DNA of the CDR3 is TGTGCCAGCAGCCAACAGTCAGTCTTAAATCAGCCCCAGCATTTT.